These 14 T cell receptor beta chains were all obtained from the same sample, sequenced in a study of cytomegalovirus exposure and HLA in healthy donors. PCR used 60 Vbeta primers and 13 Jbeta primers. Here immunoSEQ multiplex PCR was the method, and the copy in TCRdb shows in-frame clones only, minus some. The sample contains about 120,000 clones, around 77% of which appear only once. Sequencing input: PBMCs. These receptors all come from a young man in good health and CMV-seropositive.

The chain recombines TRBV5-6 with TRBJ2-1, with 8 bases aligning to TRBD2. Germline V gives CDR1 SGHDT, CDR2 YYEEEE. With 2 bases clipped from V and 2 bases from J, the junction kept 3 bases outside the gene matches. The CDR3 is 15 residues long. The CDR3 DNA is TGTGCCAGCAGCTTACGGACTAGCCCCTACAATGAGCAGTTCTTC. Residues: CASSLRTSPYNEQFF. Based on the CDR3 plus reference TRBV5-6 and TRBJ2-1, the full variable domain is DAGVTQSPTHLIKTRGQQVTLRCSPKSGHDTVSWYQQALGQGPQFIFQYYEEEERQRGNFPDRFSGHQFPNYSSELNVNALLLGDSALYLCASSLRTSPYNEQFFGPGTRLTVL.

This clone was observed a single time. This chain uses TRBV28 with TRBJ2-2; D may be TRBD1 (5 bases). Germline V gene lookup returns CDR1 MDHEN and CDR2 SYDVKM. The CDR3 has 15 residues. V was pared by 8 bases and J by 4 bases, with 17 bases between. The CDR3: CASASTSRVTGELFF. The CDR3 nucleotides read TGTGCCAGCGCCTCAACCAGCAGGGTCACCGGGGAGCTGTTTTTT.

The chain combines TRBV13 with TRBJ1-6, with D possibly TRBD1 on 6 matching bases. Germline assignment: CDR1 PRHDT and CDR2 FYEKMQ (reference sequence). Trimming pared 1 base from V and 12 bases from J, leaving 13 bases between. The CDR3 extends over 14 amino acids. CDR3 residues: CASSLVSQGIPLHF. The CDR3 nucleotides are TGTGCCAGCAGCTTAGTGAGTCAGGGGATACCCCTCCACTTT.

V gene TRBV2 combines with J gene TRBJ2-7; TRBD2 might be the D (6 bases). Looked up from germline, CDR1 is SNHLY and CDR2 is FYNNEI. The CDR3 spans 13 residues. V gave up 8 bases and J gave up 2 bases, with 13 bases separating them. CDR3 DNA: TGTGCCAGCGGGACTTCCGAGACCTACGAGCAGTACTTC. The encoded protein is CASGTSETYEQYF.

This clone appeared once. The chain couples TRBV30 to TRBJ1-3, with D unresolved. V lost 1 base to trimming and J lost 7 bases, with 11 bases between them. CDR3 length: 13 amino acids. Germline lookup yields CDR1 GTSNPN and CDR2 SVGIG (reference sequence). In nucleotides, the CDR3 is TGTGCCTGGAGTGGGGTCGGAGGGAACACCATATATTTT. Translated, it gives CAWSGVGGNTIYF. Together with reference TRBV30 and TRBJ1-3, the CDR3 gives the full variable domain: SQTIHQWPATLVQPVGSPLSLECTVEGTSNPNLYWYRQAAGRGLQLLFYSVGIGQISSEVPQNLSASRPQDRQFILSSKKLLLSDSGFYLCAWSGVGGNTIYFGEGSWLTVV.

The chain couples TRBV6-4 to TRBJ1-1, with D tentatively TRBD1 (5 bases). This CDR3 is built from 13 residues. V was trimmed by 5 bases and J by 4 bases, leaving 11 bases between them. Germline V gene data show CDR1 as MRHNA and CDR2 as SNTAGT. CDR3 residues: CASSSRGPTEAFF. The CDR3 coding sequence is TGTGCCAGCAGTTCGCGGGGACCCACTGAAGCTTTCTTT.

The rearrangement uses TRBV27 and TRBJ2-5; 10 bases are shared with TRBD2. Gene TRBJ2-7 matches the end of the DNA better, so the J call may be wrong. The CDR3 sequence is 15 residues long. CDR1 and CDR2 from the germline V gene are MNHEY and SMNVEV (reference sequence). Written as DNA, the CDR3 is TGTGCCAGCAGTTTATCGACTAGCGGGTATTACGAGCAGTACTTC. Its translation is CASSLSTSGYYEQYF.

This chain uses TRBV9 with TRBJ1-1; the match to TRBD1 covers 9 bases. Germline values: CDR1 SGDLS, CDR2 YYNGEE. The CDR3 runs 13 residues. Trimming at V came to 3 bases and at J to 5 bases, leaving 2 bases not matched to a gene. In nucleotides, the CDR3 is TGTGCCAGCAGCGCAGGACAGGGGACTGAAGCTTTCTTT. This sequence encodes CASSAGQGTEAFF.

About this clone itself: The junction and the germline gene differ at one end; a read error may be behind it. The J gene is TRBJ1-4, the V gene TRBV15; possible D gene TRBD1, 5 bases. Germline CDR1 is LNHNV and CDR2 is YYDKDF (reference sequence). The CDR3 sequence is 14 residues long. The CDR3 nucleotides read TGTGCCACCGCCAAAACAGGTCCTAATGGAAAACTGTTTTTT. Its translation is CATAKTGPNGKLFF.

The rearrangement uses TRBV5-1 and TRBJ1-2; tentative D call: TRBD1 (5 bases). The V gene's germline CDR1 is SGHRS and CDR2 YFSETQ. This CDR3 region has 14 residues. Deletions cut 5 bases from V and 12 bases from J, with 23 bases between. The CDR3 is CASSIGTPSGRNTF. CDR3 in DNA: TGCGCCAGCAGTATAGGGACGCCTTCAGGGAGGAACACCTTC.

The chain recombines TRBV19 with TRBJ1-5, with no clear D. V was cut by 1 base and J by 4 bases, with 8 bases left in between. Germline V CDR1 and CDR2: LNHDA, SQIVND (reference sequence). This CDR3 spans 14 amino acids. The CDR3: CASSIGFSNQPQHF. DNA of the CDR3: TGTGCCAGTAGTATAGGGTTTAGTAATCAGCCCCAGCATTTT.

The CDR3 is CASSYPEQGEAFF. CDR3 bases: TGTGCCAGCAGTTACCCTGAACAGGGAGAAGCTTTCTTT. V and J are TRBV6-5 and TRBJ1-1; D may be TRBD1 (6 bases). The CDR3 is 13 amino acids. The V gene lost 2 bases and the J gene lost 8 bases, with 12 bases spanning the gap. Germline loops: CDR1 MNHEY, CDR2 SVGAGI.

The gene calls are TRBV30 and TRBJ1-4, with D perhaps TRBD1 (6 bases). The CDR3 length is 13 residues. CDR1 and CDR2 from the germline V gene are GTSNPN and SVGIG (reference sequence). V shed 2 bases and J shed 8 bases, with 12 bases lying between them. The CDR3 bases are TGTGCCTGGAGTCACAGAAGGGGGGAAAAACTGTTTTTT. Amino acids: CAWSHRRGEKLFF.

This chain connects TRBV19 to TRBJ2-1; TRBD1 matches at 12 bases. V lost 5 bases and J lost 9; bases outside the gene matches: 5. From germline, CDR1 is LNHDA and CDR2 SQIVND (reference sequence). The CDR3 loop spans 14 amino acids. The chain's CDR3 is CASSLGTGGGEQFF. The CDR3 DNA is TGTGCCAGTAGTTTAGGGACAGGGGGCGGTGAGCAGTTCTTC.